This T cell receptor beta chain is drawn from a study of blood T cell repertoires in COVID-19. CDR1 is SGHRS and CDR2 is YFSETQ in the germline V gene. Losses at the gene ends were 4 bases for V and 1 base for J; bases not matched to a gene: 4. This CDR3 region has 15 residues. Clones were sequenced by immunoSEQ multiplex PCR, and TCRdb holds only the in-frame ones, with some missing. The repertoire has a few hundred thousand clones, roughly nine tenths of them found once; the top ten carry more than 7.5%. This TCR came from a woman in her sixties who had recovered from COVID-19. Sequencing was performed on PBMCs or T cells enriched from blood (not recorded which). This rearrangement joins TRBV5-1 to TRBJ1-1; 10 bases line up with TRBD1. The chain's CDR3 is CASSLGQGRNTEAFF. The CDR3 region has the DNA TGCGCCAGCAGCCTGGGACAGGGGAGGAACACTGAAGCTTTCTTT.